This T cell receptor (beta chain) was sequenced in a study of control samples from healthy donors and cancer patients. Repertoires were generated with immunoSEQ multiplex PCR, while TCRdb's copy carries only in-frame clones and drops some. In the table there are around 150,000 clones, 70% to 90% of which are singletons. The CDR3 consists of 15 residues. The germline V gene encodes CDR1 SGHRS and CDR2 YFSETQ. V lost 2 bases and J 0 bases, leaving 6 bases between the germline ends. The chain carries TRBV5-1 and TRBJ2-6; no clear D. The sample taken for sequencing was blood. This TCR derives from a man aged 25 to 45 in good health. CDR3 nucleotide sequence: TGCGCCAGCAGCTTCCGGATCTCTGGGGCCAACGTCCTGACTTTC. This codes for CASSFRISGANVLTF. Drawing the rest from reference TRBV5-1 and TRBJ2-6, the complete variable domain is KAGVTQTPRYLIKTRGQQVTLSCSPISGHRSVSWYQQTPGQGLQFLFEYFSETQRNKGNFPGRFSGRQFSNSRSEMNVSTLELGDSALYLCASSFRISGANVLTFGAGSRLTVL.